The 12 T cell receptor beta chains presented below share a single source sample, sequenced in a study of T-cell reconstitution after alpha-beta-depleted transplantation in children. A TCRbeta library incorporating unique molecular identifiers was prepared. TCRdb redid the calling of the PCR reads with MiXCR, one entry per CDR3 protein. The sample lists about 610,000 distinct CDR3 sequences; under 12% were seen once. The source was PBMCs from the stem cell graft donor, collected from the stem cell graft. These receptors were collected from a human donor who donated a stem cell graft to a child with acute myeloid leukemia.

This clonotype has more than one count but fewer than ten. This chain connects TRBV6-5 to TRBJ2-3; the D is unclear. CDR1 is MNHEY, CDR2 SVGAGI, per germline. Trimming stripped 8 bases from V and 4 bases from J, with 10 bases between. CDR3 size: 12 residues. The CDR3 nucleotides are TGTGCCAGCGTTAGCCTGGCAGATACGCAGTATTTT. It codes for CASVSLADTQYF.

Only a few counts were recorded for this clonotype. The chain is built from TRBV20-1 and TRBJ2-7; D is perhaps TRBD2 (5 bases). CDR3 length equals 14 residues. Between the trimmed V and J ends, which lost 2 bases and 6 bases, there was a span of 17 bases. Germline CDR1 and CDR2: DFQATT and SNEGSKA (reference sequence). Here the CDR3 reads CSARPTSGRLEQYF. CDR3 bases: TGCAGTGCTAGACCTACTAGTGGACGGCTCGAGCAGTACTTC.

V gene TRBV7-2 combines with J gene TRBJ2-3; no clear D gene. V lost 2 bases and J lost 4, with 7 bases in between. The CDR3 covers 13 residues. Germline V gene lookup returns CDR1 SGHTA and CDR2 FQGNSA. CDR3: CASSLKFADTQYF. The CDR3 region has the DNA TGTGCCAGCAGCTTAAAGTTCGCAGATACGCAGTATTTT.

This clonotype was observed a few times. The chain uses TRBV6-2 or TRBV6-3 and TRBJ2-1; 9 nucleotides agree with TRBD2. With 0 bases clipped from V and 10 bases from J, the junction kept 10 bases outside the gene matches. Germline V gives CDR1 MNHEY, CDR2 SVGEGT. The CDR3 spans 16 residues. CDR3 protein: CASSYSVAGGRGEQFF. For the CDR3, the DNA is TGTGCCAGCAGTTACTCAGTTGCGGGAGGGCGGGGGGAGCAGTTCTTC.

The V call is TRBV4-3, the J call TRBJ2-7; 9 nucleotides match TRBD2. CDR3 length: 17 residues. In germline, CDR1 is LGHNA, CDR2 YSLEER. With 1 base clipped from V and 4 bases from J, the junction kept 11 bases outside the gene matches. This CDR3 reads CASSQVTAGGASYEQYF. CDR3 bases: TGCGCCAGCAGCCAAGTTACAGCGGGAGGTGCCTCGTACGAGCAGTACTTC.

A few counts support this clonotype. The chain joins TRBV2 to TRBJ1-4, with no clear D. There are 12 residues in the CDR3. Germline-derived CDR1 and CDR2 are SNHLY and FYNNEI. The V end lost 6 bases, the J end lost 8 bases, and 10 bases lay between the germline ends. The CDR3: CASRRWVEKLFF. CDR3 DNA sequence: TGTGCCAGCAGGCGGTGGGTCGAAAAACTGTTTTTT.

This clonotype occurred many times. The chain has TRBV29-1 and TRBJ2-5, with D hard to call. This CDR3 comprises 12 residues. V lost 4 bases and J lost 1, with 7 bases in between. CDR1 is SQVTM, CDR2 ANQGSEA, per germline. The CDR3 is CSVGSSQETQYF. The CDR3 nucleotides read TGCAGCGTTGGGTCCAGCCAAGAGACCCAGTACTTC. Variable domain in full (rest from reference TRBV29-1 and TRBJ2-5): SAVISQKPSRDICQRGTSLTIQCQVDSQVTMMFWYRQQPGQSLTLIATANQGSEATYESGFVIDKFPISRPNLTFSTLTVSNMSPEDSSIYLCSVGSSQETQYFGPGTRLLVL.

This sequence joins TRBV7-6 and TRBJ2-3, with a possible D match to TRBD2 (5 bases). The CDR3 loop spans 15 amino acids. V was clipped by 1 base and J by 2 bases, with 10 bases between them. The germline gives CDR1 SGHVS, CDR2 FNYEAQ. CDR3 residues: CASSLGTAATDTQYF. CDR3 coding DNA: TGTGCCAGCAGCTTAGGTACAGCGGCCACAGATACGCAGTATTTT.

This clonotype was seen ten or more times. The genes are TRBV29-1 and TRBJ2-7, with a weak D call TRBD1 (5 bases). Per the germline V gene, CDR1 is SQVTM and CDR2 is ANQGSEA. The length of the CDR3 is 12 residues. Trimming shortened V by 5 bases and J by 4 bases, and 12 bases separated the two germline ends. The CDR3 nucleotides are TGCAGCGTTCAGGGTCAGAGGTACGAGCAGTACTTC. Translating it yields CSVQGQRYEQYF.

The chain is built from TRBV7-2 and TRBJ2-2, with 16 positions matching TRBD2. Germline V CDR1 and CDR2: SGHTA, FQGNSA. This CDR3 is 19 amino acids long. V dropped 5 bases and J dropped 4; count of bases not matched to a gene: 10. The CDR3 nucleotides read TGTGCCAGCAGCCCTAGCCTAGGGACTAGCGGGAGGGCCACCGGGGAGCTGTTTTTT. Protein product: CASSPSLGTSGRATGELFF.

The rearrangement uses TRBV15 and TRBJ2-1, with D perhaps matching TRBD2 (6 bases). This CDR3 spans 16 amino acids. Germline lookup yields CDR1 LNHNV and CDR2 YYDKDF (reference sequence). Trimming stripped 1 base from V and 9 bases from J, with 19 bases between. The DNA for the CDR3 is TGTGCCACCAGCAGAGGGTCGGGGGTAAGGGCGGGTGAGCAGTTCTTC. This codes for CATSRGSGVRAGEQFF.

This chain connects TRBV4-2 to TRBJ1-6; D remains unclear. Per the germline V gene, CDR1 is LGHNA and CDR2 is YNFKEQ. The CDR3 runs to 15 residues. V was cut by 0 bases and J by 14 bases, with 17 bases left in between. CDR3 DNA sequence: TGTGCCAGCAGCCAAGATCCCCAAGTGAGCGGAACCCTCCACTTT. This encodes CASSQDPQVSGTLHF.